The clone carrying this TCR beta chain was counted only a few times. Its target is not known. The data were obtained in a study of molecular identifiers for immune sequencing clone quantification. Study-level findings and limits: Clones exceeding 20 RNA copies carried over 97% of effector molecules but under 1% of naive-cell molecules.

Sorted naive CD8 T cells were those defined as CD8+CD4-CCR7+CD45RA+. TCRdb re-called the PCR reads through MiXCR, storing one row per CDR3 protein. The sample comprises under 600,000 distinct CDR3 sequences, roughly 26% of which are singletons, and roughly 0.77% rests with the top ten. Germline CDR1 LNHDA, CDR2 SQIVND (reference sequence). V lost 5 bases and J lost 0; bases outside the gene matches: 6. CDR3 length: 15 amino acids. This TCR derives from a human donor in good health. Some libraries in this study had Jurkat cell RNA spiked in. V is TRBV19 and J is TRBJ1-1; 7 bases match TRBD1. What was sequenced was naive CD8+ T cells from blood, with Jurkat cell RNA spiked in. Subset specified: FACS-sorted CD8+CD4-CCR7+CD45RA+ naive T cells. CDR3 region: CASSSSGTVNTEAFF. In nucleotides, the CDR3 is TGTGCCAGTAGTTCCTCCGGGACAGTGAACACTGAAGCTTTCTTT.